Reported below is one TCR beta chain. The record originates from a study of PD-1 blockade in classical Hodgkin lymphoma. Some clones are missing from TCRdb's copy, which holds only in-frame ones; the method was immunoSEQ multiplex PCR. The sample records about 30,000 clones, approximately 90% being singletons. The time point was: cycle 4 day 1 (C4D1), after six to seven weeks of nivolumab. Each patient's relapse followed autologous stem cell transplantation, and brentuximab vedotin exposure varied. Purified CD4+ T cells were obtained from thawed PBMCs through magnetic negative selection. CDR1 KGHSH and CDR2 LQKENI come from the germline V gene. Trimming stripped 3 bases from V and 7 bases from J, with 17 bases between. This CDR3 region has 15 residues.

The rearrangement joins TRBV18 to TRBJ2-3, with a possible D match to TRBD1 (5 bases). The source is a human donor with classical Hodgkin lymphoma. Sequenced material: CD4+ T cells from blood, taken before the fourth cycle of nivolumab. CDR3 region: CASSPSYTGGNTQYF. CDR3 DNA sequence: TGTGCCAGCTCACCTAGTTACACAGGCGGCAATACGCAGTATTTT.